This TCR beta chain was sequenced for a study of beta chain features in type 1 diabetes. This clone occurred once. The antigen remains unidentified. Populations isolated by sorting all had purity greater than 95%. Notes on the study in general: Any HLA type influence on TCRB rearrangement was left unresolved here. The study found moderately but significantly shorter TCRB CDR3s in all four CD4+ subsets of Type 1 diabetes patients. A greater similarity of naive, central memory and Treg TCRB repertoires was seen among patients than among healthy donors.

Germline V lookup: CDR1 MNHEY, CDR2 SMNVEV (reference sequence). This CDR3 has 15 amino acids. Deletions cut 2 bases from V and 5 bases from J, with 15 bases between. The authors reverse transcribed all of the isolated RNA, so sequencing captured expressed TCRB transcripts. Approximately 3.7 million reads per sample on average were obtained from naive, central memory and regulatory T cell samples. The protocol was immunoSEQ multiplex PCR, while the TCRdb copy is restricted to in-frame clones and leaves out a portion. The sample lists about 240,000 clones; 11% to 15% were seen once. V usage is TRBV27 and J usage is TRBJ2-5; D possibly corresponds to TRBD1 (6 bases). Sequencing input: naive CD4+ T cells from blood. The clonotype was recovered from a man younger than 40 with type 1 diabetes. CDR3 loop: CASSLEGPGVETQYF. The CDR3 DNA follows: TGTGCCAGCAGTTTAGAGGGGCCAGGGGTGGAGACCCAGTACTTC.